This TCR beta chain was found in a study of somatic mutations in cytotoxic T cells in rheumatoid arthritis. Turning to the study itself: Blood samples of around 30 ml were drawn from patients (in EDTA) right after diagnosis and before any treatment. Study observations and caveats: Within 8 of 65 patients, the single biggest CD8+ clone made up more than 20% of CD8+ cells.

Trimming at V came to 4 bases and at J to 7 bases, leaving 6 bases not matched to a gene. The CDR3 is 13 residues long. CDR1 is SQVTM, CDR2 ANQGSEA, per germline. Data came from immunoSEQ multiplex PCR; TCRdb stores just in-frame clones and leaves some out. The top ten hold 30% to 40% of the sample, which has 4,400 or so clones, roughly 86% seen once. Comment on this clone: Antigen specificity is unknown.

Positive magnetic bead selection separated CD4+ and CD8+ cells, and flow cytometry confirmed purity. Material for sequencing was CD8+ T cells sorted from blood. This TCR was recovered from a woman between 50 and 59 years old with rheumatoid arthritis. The V call is TRBV29-1, the J call TRBJ2-1; the match to TRBD2 covers 8 bases. As DNA, the CDR3 is TGCAGCGTTGTACTAGCGGCTGTGAATGAGCAGTTCTTC. Translating it yields CSVVLAAVNEQFF.